The entry below describes one TCR beta chain. The source of the sample is a study of metastatic and nonmetastatic thyroid tumors. About the research overall: Patients with malignant and benign thyroid disease provided blood and tumor or nodule tissue, whose repertoires were compared.

All patients reached thyroid surgery having received no treatment beforehand. From the PCR reads, TCRdb re-called clones with MiXCR. This table holds 10,000 to 13,000 clones, over 30% found once. The sequenced material came from tumor tissue. The sequence came from a female donor with papillary thyroid cancer or a benign thyroid nodule (not recorded which). Some clones in this sample may be carry-over from other donors' samples.

Written as DNA, the CDR3 is TGCGCCAGCAGCCTCCCGTCGGGGTCTAATGAAAAACTGTTTTTT. Its translation: CASSLPSGSNEKLFF. The J gene is TRBJ1-4, the V gene TRBV5-1; D is unclear. The germline V gene has CDR1 SGHRS and CDR2 YFSETQ. The CDR3 length is 15 residues. Trimming left V 4 bases short and J 3 bases short, with 13 bases between.